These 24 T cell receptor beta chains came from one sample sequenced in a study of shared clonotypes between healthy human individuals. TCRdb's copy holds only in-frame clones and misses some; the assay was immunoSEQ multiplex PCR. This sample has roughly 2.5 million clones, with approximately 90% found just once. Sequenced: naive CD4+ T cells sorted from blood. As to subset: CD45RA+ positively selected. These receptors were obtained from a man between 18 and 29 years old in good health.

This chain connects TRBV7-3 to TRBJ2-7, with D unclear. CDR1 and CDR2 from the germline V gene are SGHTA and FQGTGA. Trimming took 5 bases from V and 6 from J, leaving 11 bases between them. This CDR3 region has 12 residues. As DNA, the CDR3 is TGTGCCAGCAGCCAAGACGGCGGCGAGCAGTACTTC. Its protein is CASSQDGGEQYF.

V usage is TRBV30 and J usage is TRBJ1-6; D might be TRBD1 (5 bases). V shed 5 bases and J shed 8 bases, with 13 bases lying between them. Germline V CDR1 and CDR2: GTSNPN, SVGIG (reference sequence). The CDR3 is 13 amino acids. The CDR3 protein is CAWGGRLDSPLHF. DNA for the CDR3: TGTGCCTGGGGGGGACGGTTAGATTCACCCCTCCACTTT.

The CDR3 reads CASSEYGTGFGNTIYF. CDR3 DNA: TGTGCCAGCAGTGAATACGGGACAGGGTTTGGAAACACCATATATTTT. The chain uses TRBV6-1 and TRBJ1-3; TRBD1 matches 9 bases. Looked up from germline, CDR1 is MNHNS and CDR2 is SASEGT. The CDR3 runs 16 residues. Losses at the gene ends were 2 bases for V and 3 bases for J; bases not matched to a gene: 5.

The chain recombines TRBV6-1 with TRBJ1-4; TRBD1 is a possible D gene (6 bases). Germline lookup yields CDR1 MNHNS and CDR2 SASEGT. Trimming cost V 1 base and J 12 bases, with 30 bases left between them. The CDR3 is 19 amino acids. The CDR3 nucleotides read TGTGCCAGCAGTGAAGTCCCCGCAGGGGTGGTTTTTAGGATACTAGAACTGTTTTTT. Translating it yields CASSEVPAGVVFRILELFF.

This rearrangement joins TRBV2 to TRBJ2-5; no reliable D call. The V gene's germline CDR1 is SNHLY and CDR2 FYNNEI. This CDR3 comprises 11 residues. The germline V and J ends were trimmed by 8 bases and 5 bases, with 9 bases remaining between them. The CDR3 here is CASALGETQYF. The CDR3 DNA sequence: TGTGCCAGCGCCTTAGGGGAGACCCAGTACTTC.

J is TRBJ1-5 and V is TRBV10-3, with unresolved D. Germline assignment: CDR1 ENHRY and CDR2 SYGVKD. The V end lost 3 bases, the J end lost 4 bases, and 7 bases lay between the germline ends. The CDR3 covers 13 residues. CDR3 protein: CAISEAHNQPQHF. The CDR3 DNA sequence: TGTGCCATCAGTGAAGCGCATAATCAGCCCCAGCATTTT.

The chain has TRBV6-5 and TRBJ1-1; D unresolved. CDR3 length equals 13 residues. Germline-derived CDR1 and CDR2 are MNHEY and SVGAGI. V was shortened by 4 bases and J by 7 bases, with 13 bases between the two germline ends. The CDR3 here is CASSSPPGLEAFF. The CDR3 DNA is TGTGCCAGCAGTTCTCCTCCGGGCCTTGAAGCTTTCTTT.

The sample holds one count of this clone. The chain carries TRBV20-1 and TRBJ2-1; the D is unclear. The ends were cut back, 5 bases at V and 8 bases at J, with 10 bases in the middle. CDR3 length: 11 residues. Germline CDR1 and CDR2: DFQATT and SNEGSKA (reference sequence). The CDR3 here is CSAEYGYEQFF. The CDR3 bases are TGCAGTGCTGAATATGGGTATGAGCAGTTCTTC.

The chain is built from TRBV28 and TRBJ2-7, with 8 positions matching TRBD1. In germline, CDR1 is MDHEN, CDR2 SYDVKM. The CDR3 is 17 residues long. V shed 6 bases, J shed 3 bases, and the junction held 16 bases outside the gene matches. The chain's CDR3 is CASSIFIRQGLDYEQYF. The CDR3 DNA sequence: TGTGCCAGCAGCATTTTCATCCGACAGGGGTTGGACTACGAGCAGTACTTC.

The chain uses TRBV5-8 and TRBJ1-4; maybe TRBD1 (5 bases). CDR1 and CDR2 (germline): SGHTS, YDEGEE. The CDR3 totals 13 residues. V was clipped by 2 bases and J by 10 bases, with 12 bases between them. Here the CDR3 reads CASSFKGQGKLFF. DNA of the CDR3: TGTGCCAGCAGCTTTAAGGGGCAAGGAAAACTGTTTTTT.

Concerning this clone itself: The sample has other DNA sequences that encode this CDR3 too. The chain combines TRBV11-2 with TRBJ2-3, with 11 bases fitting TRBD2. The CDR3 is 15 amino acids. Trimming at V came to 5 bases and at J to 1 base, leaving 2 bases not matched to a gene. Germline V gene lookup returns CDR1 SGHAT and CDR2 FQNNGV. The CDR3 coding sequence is TGTGCCAGCAGCGAGGGACTAGCGGGCACAGATACGCAGTATTTT. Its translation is CASSEGLAGTDTQYF.

Here the CDR3 DNA reads TGTGCCAGCACCCGGGGCTCTGAAGCTTTCTTT. This sequence encodes CASTRGSEAFF. The chain combines TRBV6-6 with TRBJ1-1; a possible D gene is TRBD1 (5 bases). With 7 bases removed from V and 6 bases from J, the gap between germline ends came to 9 bases. The CDR3 is made up of 11 amino acids. In germline, CDR1 is MNHNY, CDR2 SVGAGI (reference sequence).

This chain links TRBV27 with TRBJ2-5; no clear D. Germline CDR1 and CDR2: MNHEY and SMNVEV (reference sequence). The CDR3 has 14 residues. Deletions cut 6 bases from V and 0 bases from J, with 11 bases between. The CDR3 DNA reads TGTGCCAGCAGGATCCGGGTCAACCAAGAGACCCAGTACTTC. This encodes CASRIRVNQETQYF.

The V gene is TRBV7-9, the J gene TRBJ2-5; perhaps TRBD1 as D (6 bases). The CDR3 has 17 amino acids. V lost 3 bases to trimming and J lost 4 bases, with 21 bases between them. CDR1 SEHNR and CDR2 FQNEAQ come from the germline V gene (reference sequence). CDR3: CASSFEDGTGWRETQYF. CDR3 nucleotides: TGTGCCAGCAGCTTCGAGGATGGCACAGGGTGGAGAGAGACCCAGTACTTC.

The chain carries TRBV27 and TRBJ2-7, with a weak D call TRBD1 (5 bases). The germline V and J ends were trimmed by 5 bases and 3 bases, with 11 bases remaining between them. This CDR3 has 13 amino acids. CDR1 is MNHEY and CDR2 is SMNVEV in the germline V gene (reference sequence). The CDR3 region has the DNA TGTGCCAGCAGTCCGCAAGACAGCTACGAGCAGTACTTC. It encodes CASSPQDSYEQYF.

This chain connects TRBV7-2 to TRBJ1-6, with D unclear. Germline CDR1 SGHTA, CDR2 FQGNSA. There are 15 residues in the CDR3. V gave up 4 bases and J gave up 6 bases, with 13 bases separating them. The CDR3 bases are TGTGCCAGCAGCTCGGTTCTGAGATTTAATTCACCCCTCCACTTT. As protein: CASSSVLRFNSPLHF.

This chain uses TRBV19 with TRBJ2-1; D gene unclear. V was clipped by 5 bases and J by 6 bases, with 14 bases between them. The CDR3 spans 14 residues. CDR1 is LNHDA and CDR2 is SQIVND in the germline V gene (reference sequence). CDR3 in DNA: TGTGCCAGTAGTGTAGGTCCCCCCCCCAATGAGCAGTTCTTC. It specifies CASSVGPPPNEQFF.

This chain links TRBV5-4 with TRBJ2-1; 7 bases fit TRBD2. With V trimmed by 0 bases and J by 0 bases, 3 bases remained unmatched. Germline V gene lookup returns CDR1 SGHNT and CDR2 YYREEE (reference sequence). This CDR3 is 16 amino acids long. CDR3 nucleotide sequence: TGTGCCAGCAGCTTGGATGGCGGGGGCTCCTACAATGAGCAGTTCTTC. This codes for CASSLDGGGSYNEQFF.

This chain's CDR3 is CASSSTTSGNYNEQFF. The CDR3 DNA reads as TGTGCCAGCAGCTCGACGACTAGCGGGAACTACAATGAGCAGTTCTTC. The chain joins TRBV7-2 to TRBJ2-1; 11 bases agree with TRBD2. With 4 bases clipped from V and 3 bases from J, the junction kept 5 bases outside the gene matches. Germline assignment: CDR1 SGHTA and CDR2 FQGNSA. This CDR3 has 16 residues.

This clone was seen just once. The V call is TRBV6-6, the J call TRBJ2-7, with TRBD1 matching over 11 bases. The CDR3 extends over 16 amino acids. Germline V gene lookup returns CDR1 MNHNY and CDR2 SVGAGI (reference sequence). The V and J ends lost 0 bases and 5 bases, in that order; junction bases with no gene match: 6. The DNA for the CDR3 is TGTGCCAGCAGTTACTCGACGGACAGGGGGCGAGACGAGCAGTACTTC. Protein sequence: CASSYSTDRGRDEQYF.

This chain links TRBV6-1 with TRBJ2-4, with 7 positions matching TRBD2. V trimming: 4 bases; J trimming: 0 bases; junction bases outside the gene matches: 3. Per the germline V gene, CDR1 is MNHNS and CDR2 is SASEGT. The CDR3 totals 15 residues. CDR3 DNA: TGTGCCAGCAGTGGGGGGGGGTTAGCCAAAAACATTCAGTACTTC. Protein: CASSGGGLAKNIQYF.

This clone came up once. Written as DNA, the CDR3 is TGTGCCACCGGTTTAGGGAAGAACACCGGGGAGCTGTTTTTT. Translated, it gives CATGLGKNTGELFF. The rearrangement uses TRBV25-1 and TRBJ2-2; no definite D call. The V and J ends lost 10 bases and 1 base respectively, with 13 bases between them. The CDR3 covers 14 residues. Germline CDR1 is MGHDK and CDR2 is SYGVNS.

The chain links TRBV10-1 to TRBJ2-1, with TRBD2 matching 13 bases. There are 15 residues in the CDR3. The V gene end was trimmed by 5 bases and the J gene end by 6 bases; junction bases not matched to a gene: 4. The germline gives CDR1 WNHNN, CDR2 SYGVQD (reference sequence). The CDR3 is CASSLTSGGTNEQFF. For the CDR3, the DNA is TGCGCCAGCAGTTTGACTAGCGGGGGGACCAATGAGCAGTTCTTC.

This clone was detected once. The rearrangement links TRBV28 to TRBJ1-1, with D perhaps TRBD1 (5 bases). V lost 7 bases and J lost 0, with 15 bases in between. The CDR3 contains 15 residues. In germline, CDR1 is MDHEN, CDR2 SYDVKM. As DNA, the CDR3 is TGTGCCAGCAAAATTCTATCGGGGCTGAACACTGAAGCTTTCTTT. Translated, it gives CASKILSGLNTEAFF. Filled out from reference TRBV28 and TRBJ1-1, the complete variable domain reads DVKVTQSSRYLVKRTGEKVFLECVQDMDHENMFWYRQDPGLGLRLIYFSYDVKMKEKGDIPEGYSVSREKKERFSLILESASTNQTSMYLCASKILSGLNTEAFFGQGTRLTVV.